These 22 T cell receptor beta chains were all obtained from the same sample, sequenced in a study of molecular identifiers for immune sequencing clone quantification. TCRdb re-called the PCR reads with MiXCR, one entry per CDR3 protein. In the table there are 600,000 to 650,000 distinct CDR3 sequences, about 20% of which are singletons. Sequenced sample: naive CD8+ T cells from blood, with Jurkat cell RNA spiked in. Subset of the sample: FACS-sorted CD8+CD4-CCR7+CD45RA+ naive T cells. Receptors were obtained from a human donor in good health. Some libraries in this study had Jurkat cell RNA spiked in.

This clonotype has at least ten counts. The rearrangement joins TRBV6-5 to TRBJ2-2; D unresolved. The CDR3 has 16 amino acids. V shed 0 bases and J shed 4 bases, with 12 bases lying between them. Looked up from germline, CDR1 is MNHEY and CDR2 is SVGAGI. CDR3 sequence reads: CASSYSREVSTGELFF. CDR3 DNA: TGTGCCAGCAGTTACTCTAGGGAAGTGAGCACCGGGGAGCTGTTTTTT.

This clonotype was seen more than once but under ten times. The V call is TRBV9, the J call TRBJ2-1; 10 positions agree with TRBD2. This CDR3 region has 15 residues. Losses at the gene ends were 3 bases for V and 8 bases for J; bases not matched to a gene: 8. Germline lookup yields CDR1 SGDLS and CDR2 YYNGEE. CDR3 coding DNA: TGTGCCAGCAGCGCCAGCGGGGGGGGTACATATGAGCAGTTCTTC. This codes for CASSASGGGTYEQFF.

This clonotype has a count of ten or more. The V and J genes are TRBV30 and TRBJ1-1, with D possibly matching TRBD1 (5 bases). The V gene's germline CDR1 is GTSNPN and CDR2 SVGIG (reference sequence). The V end was cut by 5 bases, the J end by 5 bases, with 18 bases between. The CDR3 spans 14 residues. CDR3 nucleotide sequence: TGTGCCTGGGACCCAGGGCTTTCCGCGACTGAAGCTTTCTTT. Translating it yields CAWDPGLSATEAFF.

A word on this clonotype: A read error may explain this, as a much larger clone is one base away. V and J are TRBV3-1 and TRBJ2-7; a possible D gene is TRBD1 (5 bases). V lost 2 bases, J lost 8 bases, and 16 bases lay in between. The CDR3 covers 14 residues. CDR1 LGHDT and CDR2 YNNKEL come from the germline V gene (reference sequence). The CDR3 is CASSQLEDTYKQYF. DNA of the CDR3: TGTGCCAGCAGCCAACTCGAGGACACGTACAAGCAGTACTTC.

This clonotype was seen at least ten times. This chain connects TRBV27 to TRBJ2-3; D not certain. The CDR3 contains 17 residues. Trimming took 0 bases from V and 2 from J, leaving 15 bases between them. Per germline, CDR1 MNHEY and CDR2 SMNVEV (reference sequence). The CDR3 sequence is CASSLSRGPTITDTQYF. The CDR3 DNA sequence: TGTGCCAGCAGTTTATCTCGCGGACCCACAATCACAGATACGCAGTATTTT.

This clonotype has ten or more counts. The chain recombines TRBV5-1 with TRBJ2-3; a possible D gene is TRBD2 (6 bases). The CDR3 is 16 residues long. The V end was cut by 0 bases, the J end by 2 bases, with 13 bases between. Germline assignment: CDR1 SGHRS and CDR2 YFSETQ. The CDR3 protein is CASSLDEGGLTDTQYF. The DNA for the CDR3 is TGCGCCAGCAGCTTGGATGAGGGAGGACTCACAGATACGCAGTATTTT.

This clonotype was detected a few times. The V gene is TRBV7-7, the J gene TRBJ2-2; TRBD1 matches 7 bases. CDR3 length: 15 residues. Trimming took 1 base from V and 6 from J; bases not matched to a gene: 5. The V gene's germline CDR1 is SSHAT and CDR2 FNYEAQ (reference sequence). For the CDR3, the DNA is TGTGCCAGCAGCTTAGGAGCAGGGGGTGCCGGGGAGCTGTTTTTT. It yields the protein CASSLGAGGAGELFF.

With regard to this clonotype: This clone may be a read error of a much larger clone one base away. This chain links TRBV5-3 with TRBJ2-7, with 8 bases that match TRBD1. TRBV5-3 is placed among ORFs of uncertain function. CDR3 length: 16 amino acids. The CDR3 bases are TGTGCCAGCAGCTTGCATCGGGACAGGATAAAAGACGAGCAGTACTTC. Translated: CASSLHRDRIKDEQYF.

The sample holds a few counts of this clonotype. J is TRBJ2-7 and V is TRBV27; D is unresolved. V lost 8 bases and J lost 3, with 17 bases in between. The germline V gene has CDR1 MNHEY and CDR2 SMNVEV (reference sequence). This CDR3 has 14 amino acids. As DNA, the CDR3 is TGTGCCAGCGGCTCTCAGTATTCGGTCTACGAGCAGTACTTC. It is translated as CASGSQYSVYEQYF.

The sample holds a few counts of this clonotype. The V and J genes are TRBV30 and TRBJ1-1, with D perhaps matching TRBD1 (5 bases). Trimming left V 5 bases short and J 3 bases short, with 16 bases between. The CDR3 contains 14 residues. Germline V gene sequence: CDR1 GTSNPN, CDR2 SVGIG (reference sequence). CDR3 in amino acids: CAWQWAWGDTEAFF. For the CDR3, the DNA is TGTGCCTGGCAATGGGCCTGGGGCGACACTGAAGCTTTCTTT.

This clonotype was detected ten times or more. V usage is TRBV28 and J usage is TRBJ2-7; maybe TRBD2 (6 bases). CDR1 is MDHEN, CDR2 SYDVKM, per germline. This CDR3 is built from 14 residues. V shed 3 bases and J shed 2 bases, with 11 bases lying between them. CDR3 amino acids: CASSFRGTTYEQYF. The CDR3 bases are TGTGCCAGCAGTTTCCGCGGGACGACCTACGAGCAGTACTTC.

Notes on this clonotype: This may arise from a read error, as a much more abundant clone is one base away. The chain has TRBV27 and TRBJ2-3; TRBD1 might be the D (6 bases). This CDR3 spans 15 amino acids. Trimming removed 7 bases from V and 4 bases from J, with 18 bases in between. Germline-derived CDR1 and CDR2 are MNHEY and SMNVEV (reference sequence). CDR3 protein: CASTLGAGESDTQYF. CDR3 DNA: TGTGCCAGCACCCTCGGTGCAGGGGAATCAGATACGCAGTATTTT.

This clonotype was recorded many times. The chain has TRBV6-6 and TRBJ2-1; D is undetermined. The CDR3 totals 12 residues. Looked up from germline, CDR1 is MNHNY and CDR2 is SVGAGI (reference sequence). Between the trimmed V and J ends, which lost 2 bases and 8 bases, there was a span of 7 bases. In DNA, the CDR3 is TGTGCCAGCAGTTACAGGGTTGATGAGCAGTTCTTC. The encoded protein is CASSYRVDEQFF.

Worth noting for this clonotype: A read error may be the cause here, since a much bigger clone is one base away. The chain uses TRBV29-1 and TRBJ2-7; weak D call: TRBD2 (5 bases). This CDR3 is built from 13 residues. Germline-derived CDR1 and CDR2 are SQVTM and ANQGSEA. The CDR3: CCGSGSGSGEQYF. In DNA, the CDR3 is TGCTGTGGATCCGGCAGCGGATCGGGCGAGCAGTACTTC.

This clonotype has at least ten counts. The genes are TRBV28 and TRBJ2-5, with D possibly matching TRBD1 (6 bases). This CDR3 has 14 amino acids. The V end was cut by 4 bases, the J end by 2 bases, with 11 bases between. The germline V gene has CDR1 MDHEN and CDR2 SYDVKM. The CDR3 region is CASSYGQRQETQYF. The CDR3 nucleotides read TGTGCCAGCAGTTACGGACAGAGACAAGAGACCCAGTACTTC.

This clonotype was counted only a few times. V usage is TRBV19 and J usage is TRBJ2-2; D assignment may be TRBD1 or TRBD2 (6 bases each). There are 15 residues in the CDR3. Germline CDR1 and CDR2: LNHDA and SQIVND (reference sequence). Trimming removed 1 base at V and 7 bases at J, with 13 bases between. The CDR3 DNA reads as TGTGCCAGTAGTATAGTTCGGGGGCCGGACGGGGAGCTGTTTTTT. Its translation: CASSIVRGPDGELFF. The variable domain in full, completed from reference TRBV19 and TRBJ2-2, reads DGGITQSPKYLFRKEGQNVTLSCEQNLNHDAMYWYRQDPGQGLRLIYYSQIVNDFQKGDIAEGYSVSREKKESFPLTVTSAQKNPTAFYLCASSIVRGPDGELFFGEGSRLTVL.

The chain uses TRBV24-1 and TRBJ2-2; TRBD2 agrees at 10 bases. CDR1 and CDR2 from the germline V gene are KGHDR and SFDVKD. J lost 3 bases, V lost 3 bases, and 3 bases had no gene match. The CDR3 totals 16 residues. CDR3 nucleotide sequence: TGTGCCACCAGTGATGGAGGGACTAGCGACACCGGGGAGCTGTTTTTT. Its translation is CATSDGGTSDTGELFF.

There are many counts of this clonotype. The rearrangement links TRBV29-1 to TRBJ2-7; D is ambiguous. The V and J ends lost 3 bases and 4 bases respectively, with 16 bases between them. The CDR3 has 14 residues. The germline V gene has CDR1 SQVTM and CDR2 ANQGSEA. The CDR3 sequence is CSVEEQNNQYEQYF. The CDR3 DNA reads TGCAGCGTTGAGGAGCAGAATAACCAGTACGAGCAGTACTTC.

In regard to this clonotype: A much larger clonotype is one base distant, so this may be a read error. V and J are TRBV5-6 and TRBJ2-3; 10 nucleotides match TRBD2. The germline gives CDR1 SGHDT, CDR2 YYEEEE. Trimming at V came to 1 base and at J to 8 bases, leaving 10 bases not matched to a gene. The CDR3 has 16 residues. The CDR3 reads CASSLLLAGVQGTQYF. CDR3 DNA: TGTGCCAGCAGCTTGCTCCTAGCGGGGGTTCAAGGTACGCAGTATTTT.

With regard to this clonotype: Just one base apart from a much larger clone, this may be a read error. The chain joins TRBV28 to TRBJ2-1, with no clear D. Germline lookup yields CDR1 MDHEN and CDR2 SYDVKM. The CDR3 runs to 10 residues. CDR3 protein: CASSKGERFF. In DNA, the CDR3 is TGTGCCAGCAGTAAGGGTGAGCGGTTCTTC.

Of note for this clonotype: The junction and the germline gene differ at one end; a read error may be behind it. The rearrangement joins TRBV2 to TRBJ2-3, with 7 bases fitting TRBD1. CDR1 and CDR2 from the germline V gene are SNHLY and FYNNEI. The CDR3 is 17 residues long. CDR3 bases: TGTGCCAGCAGTGACTACCTAGAGGGGCTGGGGACAGATACGCGGTATTTT. Translated, it gives CASSDYLEGLGTDTRYF.

Ten or more counts support this clonotype. This sequence joins TRBV14 and TRBJ2-5; 7 bases are a match to TRBD1. V lost 5 bases to trimming and J lost 0 bases; unmatched junction nucleotides: 9. The CDR3 totals 16 residues. Germline assignment: CDR1 SGHDN and CDR2 FVKESK. The CDR3 loop reads CASSIRDSYYQETQYF. The CDR3 region has the DNA TGTGCCAGCAGCATCCGGGACAGTTACTACCAAGAGACCCAGTACTTC.